This TCR beta chain was recorded in a study of T-cell memory formation after mild COVID-19 (dated by TCRdb to about 2021). With regard to the full study: Most TCR sequence clusters were specific to one of the two donors. In a couple of donors, T-cell clones that expanded and contracted after mild COVID-19 were tracked by sequencing TCRalpha and TCRbeta repertoires over time. Two young, previously healthy adult volunteers made up the cohort, one male and one female.

Only a few counts were recorded for this clonotype. Its binding antigen is unknown. Base qualities are not provided; no much larger clone lies one nucleotide away. CDR1 and CDR2 (LGHNA, YSLEER) derive from the germline V gene. Relative to germline, V is 0 bases shorter and J is 9 bases shorter, with 12 bases between their ends. The CDR3 goes from the cysteine to the phenylalanine over 15 residues. Just the 45-base CDR3 DNA is kept, in frame starting at base 1. PBMCs were isolated by Ficoll-Paque density gradient centrifugation. The research as a whole found: Some responding clones were found in pre-infection memory, which suggests that pre-existing cross-reactive memory T cells took part in the SARS-CoV-2 response. Only a couple of mild cases were covered by the study, and larger cohorts that include severe cases with pre-infection samples were considered necessary. Contracting CD4+ clones were found mainly in CM and EM memory subsets, while CD8+ clones were enriched in EMRA. SARS-CoV-2 specificity of the second-wave clones peaking on day 37 was not confirmed. Balanced CD4/CD8 phenotypes were observed for clones contracting from day 15 to 85, whereas a bias towards CD4+ was observed for a second wave of clones expanding from day 15 to 37.

Sequenced on an Illumina NovaSeq 6000. TCRalpha and TCRbeta cDNA libraries were built by 5'RACE with constant-segment primers, adding sample barcodes and unique molecular identifiers. RNA was extracted from every sample with Trizol reagent. Amplification of the libraries took two PCR steps, and the second step added a second sample barcode plus Illumina TruSeq adapters. Sequencing of the libraries was done on an Illumina NovaSeq, producing 2 x 150 bp paired-end reads. Regarding the original processing steps: Reads were demultiplexed and collapsed into UMI-guided consensus sequences with migec v1.2.7. Using mixcr v2.1.11, UMI consensuses were aligned to TRA and TRB V and J templates and then assembled into clonotypes. Expanded or contracted clonotypes were those called significant by both edgeR and NoisET, with noise models trained on biological replicates. For edgeR calls, the cutoffs were a false discovery rate-adjusted p below 0.01 and a log2 fold-change threshold of 1. As an exploratory analysis of dynamics, max-normalized trajectories of the 1000 most abundant clonotypes were examined with PCA combined with hierarchical clustering. Separately sequenced CD4+ and CD8+ repertoires were used to assign a CD4 or CD8 phenotype to each responding clone. The public reads were reprocessed in TCRdb via fastp at Q25 and MiXCR, keeping in-frame beta chains. Every distinct CDR3 protein forms one entry, paired with its most common genes and DNA. The V and J calls and clone size are TCRdb's, not the authors'. The sample contains more than 150,000 distinct CDR3 sequences, less than 20% of them found a single time. Roughly 4% of the sample goes to the ten largest clones.

The sequence derives from a man aged 18 to 30 who had mild COVID-19 (a few samples of this study predate the infection). The sample titles of this study are shuffled in the database, so cell type and time point are left out; the donor was told from shared clones. The rearranged chain carries TRBV4-3 and TRBJ1-6; TRBD1 is perhaps the D gene, given 5 matching bases. The sample comprised PBMCs or a T cell subset sorted from them (not recorded which). Here is the DNA: TGCGCCAGCAGCCAAGACAGGGCCGCGGGTTCACCCCTCCACTTT. This translates into CASSQDRAAGSPLHF.